The rows below give T cell receptor beta chains drawn from one sample of a study of T cells after yellow fever vaccination. TCRdb fed the 5' RACE reads into MiXCR, producing one record per CDR3 protein. The sample includes some 300,000 distinct CDR3 sequences, 7% to 10% of them seen just once. This sample comprised PBMCs, obtained around 45 days after the first yellow fever vaccination. These receptors were collected from a man aged 18 to 29 who received the YFV17D yellow fever vaccine. CDR3s leave out the opening cysteine and the closing phenylalanine or tryptophan.

length	J	V	CDR3
12	TRBJ2-2	TRBV30	AWESILNTGELF
12	TRBJ2-6	TRBV20-1	SARPGGASNVLT
14	TRBJ2-3	TRBV9	ASSGDRAKGTDTQY
12	TRBJ2-1	TRBV20-1	SARNWISYNEQF
14	TRBJ2-7	TRBV13	ASSERFGQGTYEQY
13	TRBJ2-3	TRBV30	AWEGTEASTDTQY
14	TRBJ2-3	TRBV6-5	ASSYQSATSTDTQY
11	TRBJ1-2	TRBV25-1	ASSEYGGEGYT
12	TRBJ1-4	TRBV5-6	ASSLVQGKEKLF
15	TRBJ2-3	TRBV15	ATSRGVGLARLGTQY
10	TRBJ1-1	TRBV7-6	ASSLGGGEAF
13	TRBJ2-5	TRBV5-4	ASSFRDYLGETQY
15	TRBJ2-5	TRBV6-2/TRBV6-3	ASSYLSGTPYQETQY
14	TRBJ2-3	TRBV20-1	SARDSGTTSTDTQY
13	TRBJ2-3	TRBV15	ATSLGTSDTDTQY
12	TRBJ1-2	TRBV15	ATSRDAHSPGYT
12	TRBJ1-6	TRBV6-5	ASSYEGNNSPLH
16	TRBJ2-1	TRBV30	AWSGVRDFHLSYNEQF
14	TRBJ2-1	TRBV27	ASIRTRDGTYNEQF
12	TRBJ2-5	TRBV3-1	ASSPWGEPETQY
13	TRBJ1-5	TRBV7-2	ASSTGEYSNQPQH
12	TRBJ2-5	TRBV4-3	ASSQRGPKETQY
13	TRBJ2-5	TRBV10-1	ASSETSGAWKTQY
13	TRBJ2-7	TRBV6-1	ASKEAGQGTIEQY
10	TRBJ2-3	TRBV27	ASTNLVGTQY
14	TRBJ2-1	TRBV7-2	ASSERTGGAYNEQF
13	TRBJ2-7	TRBV7-2	ASSSLRGNSYEQY
14	TRBJ1-6	TRBV6-1	ASRGATSSYNSPLH
12	TRBJ2-5	TRBV27	ASSGQGAEETQY